These T cell receptor beta chains were read from a single sample in a study of shared clonotypes between healthy human individuals. Data came from immunoSEQ multiplex PCR; TCRdb stores just in-frame clones and leaves some out. The sample lists 530,000 or so clones, over 60% seen once, with under 15% in the top ten. What was sequenced was PBMCs. Receptor source: a woman aged 35 to 49 in good health. Some clones in this sample may be carry-over from other donors' samples. Both conserved end residues are part of each CDR3. The D gene is left open where the match is weak. Clone size, where shown, is once, few, many, or a class for clones that have expanded.

v_gene	d_gene	abundance	j_gene	CDR3nt	CDR3aa
TRBV28	NA	NA	TRBJ2-7	TGTGCCAGCAGTTTTGGGGACGGGACCTACGAGCAGTACTTC	CASSFGDGTYEQYF
TRBV7-8	TRBD2	NA	TRBJ2-5	TGTGCCAGCAGCTTAGTTACGCGGGGGCAAGAGACCCAGTACTTC	CASSLVTRGQETQYF
TRBV11-2	NA	NA	TRBJ2-4	TGTGCCAGCAGCCCCGCTGGGGGGGCAAACATTCAGTACTTC	CASSPAGGANIQYF
TRBV19	TRBD1	NA	TRBJ1-5	TGTGCCAGTAGTATAGATGAGGGGGCGAGACAGCCCCAGCATTTT	CASSIDEGARQPQHF
TRBV5-6	NA	few	TRBJ2-1	TGTGCCAGCACGACCTACAATGAGCAGTTCTTC	CASTTYNEQFF
TRBV9	NA	NA	TRBJ2-2	TGTGCCAGCAGCGTAGGGGTGGGGCTAAACACCGGGGAGCTGTTTTTT	CASSVGVGLNTGELFF
TRBV11-2	TRBD2	NA	TRBJ2-5	TGTGCCAGCAGCTTAAGCGGACTAGCGGGAAAAGAGACCCAGTACTTC	CASSLSGLAGKETQYF
TRBV5-5	NA	few	TRBJ1-3	TGTGCCAGCAGCCCAGAAGGGACATCTGGAAACACCATATATTTT	CASSPEGTSGNTIYF
TRBV28	TRBD2	once	TRBJ2-5	TGTGCCAGCAGGATACTAGCGGCTAAAGAGACCCAGTACTTC	CASRILAAKETQYF
TRBV7-3	NA	NA	TRBJ2-1	TGTGCCAGCAGCTTGGAGAGCTACAATGAGCAGTTCTTC	CASSLESYNEQFF
TRBV7-9	NA	NA	TRBJ2-1	TGTGCCAGCAGCTTATCTCGGAGCTCCTACAATGAGCAGTTCTTC	CASSLSRSSYNEQFF
TRBV19	TRBD1	NA	TRBJ1-1	TGTGCCAGTAGTACGGGTAGGGGGCCCGGAGCTTTCTTT	CASSTGRGPGAFF
TRBV29-1	TRBD1	once	TRBJ2-7	TGCAGCGTTGAACTGGGGGACAGGGGGGCCTACGAGCAGTACTTC	CSVELGDRGAYEQYF
TRBV4-1	TRBD1	many	TRBJ2-7	TGCGCCAGCAGCCTAGACAGGGACTACGAGCAGTACTTC	CASSLDRDYEQYF
TRBV7-8	TRBD2	NA	TRBJ2-1	TGTGCCAGCAGCCCCCAGAGGCTAGCGGAGGCTTACAATGAGCAGTTCTTC	CASSPQRLAEAYNEQFF
TRBV7-6	TRBD2	NA	TRBJ2-3	TGTGCCAGCAGCTTAATGGAGCGGGAGTGGTCGGGAGATACGCAGTATTTT	CASSLMEREWSGDTQYF
TRBV14	NA	NA	TRBJ2-5	TGTGCCAGCAGCCAAGGGGCGGGCCGGGTCCAAGAGACCCAGTACTTC	CASSQGAGRVQETQYF
TRBV7-6	NA	NA	TRBJ2-7	TGTGCCAGCAGCTTAGCGTCTCCCAGGTTCCATCACGAGCAGTACTTC	CASSLASPRFHHEQYF
TRBV30	NA	NA	TRBJ1-4	TGTGCCTGGAGTGCTAATGAAAAACTGTTTTTT	CAWSANEKLFF
TRBV5-4	NA	NA	TRBJ2-3	TGTGCCAGCAGCTACCACCGACAAAGGGGGGATACGCAGTATTTT	CASSYHRQRGDTQYF
TRBV28	TRBD2	NA	TRBJ2-2	TGTGCCAGCAGGTCGGGGCACCTCTGGGAGGGCGGGGAGCTGTTTTTT	CASRSGHLWEGGELFF